What follows is one T cell receptor delta chain and its context. No cognate antigen has been identified for it. No qualities accompany the bases; no much larger clone lies one base away. The CDR3 spans 18 residues, from the cysteine through the phenylalanine. The CDR3 DNA has 54 bases and is translated from base 1. After removal of 0 bases from V and 0 bases from J, the junction retains 7 bases not matched to a gene. The germline V gene specifies TSWWSYY as CDR1 and QGS as CDR2. Library creation used PCR. Reads for this sample came from an Illumina MiSeq. Clonotypes were called again by TCRdb from the public reads via CATT, and duplicate nucleotide sequences were then merged into one entry. The sample includes some 14,000 delta-chain clones, with over 40% observed a single time. The top ten clones comprise about 1.6% of the sample. The data were taken from a study of human gamma delta and Vdelta1 T cells (dated by TCRdb to 2016 to 2019). Describing the broader study: Delta One T cells, Vd1+ gamma-delta T cells, were investigated in the study as cytotoxic effectors against acute myeloid leukemia. What the study reported, not specific to this receptor: Delta One T cells were reported to be polyclonal and to show broad cytotoxic targeting of acute myeloid leukemia.

Specimen: Vdelta1 gamma-delta T cells from blood grown in culture (DOT cells). The cell subset or site label on this specimen signifies: Delta One T cells, in vitro expanded/differentiated Vd1+ gamma-delta T cells. The chain is made from TRDV1 and TRDJ1; the junction holds 10 bases that match TRDD3. The receptor was derived from a human donor in good health. The CDR3 region reads CALGELLITGGYTDKLIF. The sequence in DNA is TGTGCTCTTGGGGAACTTCTCATAACTGGGGGATACACCGATAAACTCATCTTT.